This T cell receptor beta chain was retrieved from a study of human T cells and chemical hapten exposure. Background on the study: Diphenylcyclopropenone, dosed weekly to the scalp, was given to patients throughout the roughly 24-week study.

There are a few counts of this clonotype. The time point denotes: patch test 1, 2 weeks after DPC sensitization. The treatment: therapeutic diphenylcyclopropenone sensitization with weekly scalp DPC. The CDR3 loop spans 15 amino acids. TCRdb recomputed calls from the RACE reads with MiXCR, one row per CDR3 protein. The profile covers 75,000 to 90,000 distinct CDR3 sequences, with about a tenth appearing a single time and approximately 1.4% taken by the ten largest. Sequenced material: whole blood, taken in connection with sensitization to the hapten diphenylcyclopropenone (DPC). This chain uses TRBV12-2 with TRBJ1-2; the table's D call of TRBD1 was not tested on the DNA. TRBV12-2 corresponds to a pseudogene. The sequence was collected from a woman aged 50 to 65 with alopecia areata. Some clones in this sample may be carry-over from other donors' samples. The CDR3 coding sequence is TGTGCAAGTCGCTTGGAGGACAGGCTAGAATATGGCTACACCTTC. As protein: CASRLEDRLEYGYTF.